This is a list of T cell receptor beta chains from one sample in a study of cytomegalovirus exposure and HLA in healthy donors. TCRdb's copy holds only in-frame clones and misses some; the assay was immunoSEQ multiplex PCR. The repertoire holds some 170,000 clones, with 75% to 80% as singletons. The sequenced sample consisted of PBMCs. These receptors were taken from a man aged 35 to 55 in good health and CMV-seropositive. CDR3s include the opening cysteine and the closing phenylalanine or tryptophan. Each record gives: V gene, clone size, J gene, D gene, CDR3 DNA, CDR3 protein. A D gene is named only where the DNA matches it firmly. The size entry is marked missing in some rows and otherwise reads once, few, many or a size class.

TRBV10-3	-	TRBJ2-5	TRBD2	TGTGCCATCAGTGAAGGGCTAGCGGGAGTAGAGACCCAGTACTTC	CAISEGLAGVETQYF
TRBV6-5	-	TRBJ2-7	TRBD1	TGTGCCAGCAGTAGGGGACAGGGGGCCTACGAGCAGTACTTC	CASSRGQGAYEQYF
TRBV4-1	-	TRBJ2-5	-	TGCGCCAGCAGCCTCTCGTTGGCAGCGAGCCAAGAGACCCAGTACTTC	CASSLSLAASQETQYF
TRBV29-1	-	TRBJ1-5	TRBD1	TGCAGCGTTGGACAGGGGGCTTATCAGCCCCAGCATTTT	CSVGQGAYQPQHF
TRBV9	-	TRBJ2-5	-	TGTGCCAGCAGCGTAGATTCAGGGTACCAAGAGACCCAGTACTTC	CASSVDSGYQETQYF
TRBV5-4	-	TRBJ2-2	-	TGTGCCAGCAGCTTGGCCCCGGGGAGAAGCTCTACCCCCGGGGAGCTGTTTTTT	CASSLAPGRSSTPGELFF
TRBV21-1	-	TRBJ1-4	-	TGTGCCAGCAGCAAAGGCGATGGAGATAGTTGGAATGAAAAACTGTTTTTT	CASSKGDGDSWNEKLFF
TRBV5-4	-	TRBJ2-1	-	TGTGCCAGCAGCTTGGATCGCGACACATACAATGAGCAGTTCTTC	CASSLDRDTYNEQFF
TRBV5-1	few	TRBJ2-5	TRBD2	TGCGCCAGCAGCTCCGAGGGACTAGCGGCCCAGTACTTC	CASSSEGLAAQYF
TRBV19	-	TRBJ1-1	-	TGTGCCAGTAGTATCCCAGGGTATGGGAACACTGAAGCTTTCTTT	CASSIPGYGNTEAFF
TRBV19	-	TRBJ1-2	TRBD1	TGTGCCAGTAGTATAGACCTACCGACAGGGAGACACTATGGCTACACCTTC	CASSIDLPTGRHYGYTF
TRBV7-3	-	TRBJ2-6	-	TGTGCCAGCAGCTTACAGAGCTCTGGGGCCAACGGCCTGACTTTC	CASSLQSSGANGLTF
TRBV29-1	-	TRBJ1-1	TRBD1	TGCAGCGTTGGAGTCCAGGGGGACACTGAAGCTTTCTTT	CSVGVQGDTEAFF
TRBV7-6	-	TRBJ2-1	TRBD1	TGTGCCAGCAGGGGACAGGGGGGAATCAATGAGCAGTTCTTC	CASRGQGGINEQFF